One sample yielded the 5 T cell receptor beta chains listed below, sequenced in a study of CD8 T cells in ankylosing spondylitis. TCRdb itself ran the 5' RACE reads through MiXCR, one entry per CDR3 protein. The table records just over 300,000 distinct CDR3 sequences, 20% of them present only once. Sequences were obtained from blood, either unsorted or a sorted T cell fraction (not recorded which). The receptors derive from a female donor with ankylosing spondylitis or in good health (not recorded which).

The sample holds a few counts of this clonotype. V gene TRBV20-1 combines with J gene TRBJ2-5; possible D gene TRBD1, 6 bases. V lost 5 bases to trimming and J lost 2 bases, with 9 bases between them. The germline CDR1 and CDR2 sequences are DFQATT and SNEGSKA (reference sequence). The CDR3 extends over 12 amino acids. CDR3: CSAQGQQETQYF. The CDR3 DNA follows: TGCAGTGCTCAAGGACAGCAAGAGACCCAGTACTTC.

The chain has TRBV20-1 and TRBJ2-7; D is unclear. This CDR3 contains 13 residues. Trimming shortened V by 6 bases and J by 1 base, and 13 bases separated the two germline ends. Per germline, CDR1 DFQATT and CDR2 SNEGSKA (reference sequence). This CDR3 is CSARVANSYEQYF. The CDR3 bases are TGCAGTGCCCGAGTGGCGAATTCCTACGAGCAGTACTTC.

V is TRBV3-1 and J is TRBJ1-3; possible D gene TRBD1, 6 bases. The V end lost 4 bases, the J end lost 3 bases, and 10 bases lay between the germline ends. The germline CDR1 and CDR2 sequences are LGHDT and YNNKEL (reference sequence). This CDR3 is 14 amino acids long. CDR3 bases: TGTGCCAGCAGCCCTGGACAGTTTGGAAACACCATATATTTT. Translation gives CASSPGQFGNTIYF.

The V gene is TRBV14, the J gene TRBJ2-7; D possibly uses TRBD1 or TRBD2 (5 bases each). The CDR3 has 19 amino acids. V was cut by 2 bases and J by 2 bases, with 25 bases left in between. Germline loops: CDR1 SGHDN, CDR2 FVKESK. CDR3 in amino acids: CASSQTLGDRGPSAYEQYF. The CDR3 DNA reads TGTGCCAGCAGCCAAACCTTGGGGGACCGAGGCCCCAGCGCCTACGAGCAGTACTTC.

This rearrangement joins TRBV12-3 or TRBV12-4 to TRBJ2-1, with 9 bases fitting TRBD2. The ends lost 2 bases at V and 7 bases at J; junction bases unmatched: 6. The CDR3 totals 15 residues. The CDR3 DNA reads TGTGCCAGCAGTTTAATTCTAGCGGGGTCTAATGAGCAGTTCTTC. As protein: CASSLILAGSNEQFF.